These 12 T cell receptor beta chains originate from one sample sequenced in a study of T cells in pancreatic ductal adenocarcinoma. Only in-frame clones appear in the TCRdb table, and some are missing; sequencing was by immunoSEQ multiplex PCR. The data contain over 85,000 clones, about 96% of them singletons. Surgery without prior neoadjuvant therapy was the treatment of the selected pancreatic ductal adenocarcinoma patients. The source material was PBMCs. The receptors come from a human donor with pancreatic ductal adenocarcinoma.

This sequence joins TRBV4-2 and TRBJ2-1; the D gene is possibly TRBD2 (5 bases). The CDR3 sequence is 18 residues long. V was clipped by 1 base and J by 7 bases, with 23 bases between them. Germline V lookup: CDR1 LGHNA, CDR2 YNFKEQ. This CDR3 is CASSQVSSGGPMGNEQFF. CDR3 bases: TGTGCCAGCAGCCAAGTTTCTAGTGGCGGGCCAATGGGGAATGAGCAGTTCTTC.

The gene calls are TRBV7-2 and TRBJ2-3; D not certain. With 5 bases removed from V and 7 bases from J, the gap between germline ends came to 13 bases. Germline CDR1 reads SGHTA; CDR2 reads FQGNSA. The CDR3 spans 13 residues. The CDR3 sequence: CASSKATFYTQYF. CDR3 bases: TGTGCCAGCAGCAAAGCCACCTTTTATACGCAGTATTTT.

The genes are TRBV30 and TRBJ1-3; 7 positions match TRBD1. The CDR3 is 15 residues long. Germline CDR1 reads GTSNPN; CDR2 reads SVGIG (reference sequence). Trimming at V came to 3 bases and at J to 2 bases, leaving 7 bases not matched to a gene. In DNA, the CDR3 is TGTGCCTGGAGGCTCGGGACAGCGGCTGGAAACACCATATATTTT. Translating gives CAWRLGTAAGNTIYF.

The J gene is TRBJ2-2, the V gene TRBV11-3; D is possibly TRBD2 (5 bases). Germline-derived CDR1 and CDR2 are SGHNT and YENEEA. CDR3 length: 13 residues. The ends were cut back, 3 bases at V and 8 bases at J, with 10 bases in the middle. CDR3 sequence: CASSFVRDGELFF. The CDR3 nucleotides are TGTGCCAGCAGCTTCGTACGGGATGGGGAGCTGTTTTTT.

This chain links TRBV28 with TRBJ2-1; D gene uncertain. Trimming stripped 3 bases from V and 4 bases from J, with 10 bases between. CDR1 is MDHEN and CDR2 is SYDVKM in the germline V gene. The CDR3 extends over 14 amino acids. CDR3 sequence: CASSLLAEYNEQFF. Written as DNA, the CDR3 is TGTGCCAGCAGTTTGTTGGCCGAATACAATGAGCAGTTCTTC.

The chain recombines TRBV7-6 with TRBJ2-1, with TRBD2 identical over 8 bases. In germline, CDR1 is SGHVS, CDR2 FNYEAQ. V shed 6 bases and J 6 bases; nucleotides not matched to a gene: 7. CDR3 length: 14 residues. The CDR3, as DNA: TGTGCCAGCAGTGGAGCGGGAGTCTTCAATGAGCAGTTCTTC. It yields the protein CASSGAGVFNEQFF.

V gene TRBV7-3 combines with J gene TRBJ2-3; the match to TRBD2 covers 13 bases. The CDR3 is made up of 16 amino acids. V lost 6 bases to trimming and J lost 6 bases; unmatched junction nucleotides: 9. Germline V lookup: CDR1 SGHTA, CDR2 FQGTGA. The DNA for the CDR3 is TGTGCCAGCAGGAAAGGGACTAGCGGGACCACGGATACGCAGTATTTT. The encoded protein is CASRKGTSGTTDTQYF.

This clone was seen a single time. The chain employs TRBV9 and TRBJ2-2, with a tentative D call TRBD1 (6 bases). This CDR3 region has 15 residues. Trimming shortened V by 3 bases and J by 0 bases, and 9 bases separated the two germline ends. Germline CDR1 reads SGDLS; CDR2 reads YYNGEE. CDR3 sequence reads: CASSDYRANTGELFF. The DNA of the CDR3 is TGTGCCAGCAGCGATTACAGGGCGAACACCGGGGAGCTGTTTTTT.

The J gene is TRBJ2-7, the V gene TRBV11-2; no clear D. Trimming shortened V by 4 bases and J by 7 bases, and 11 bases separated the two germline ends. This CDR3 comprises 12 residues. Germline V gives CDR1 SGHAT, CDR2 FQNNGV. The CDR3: CASSYGSLEQYF. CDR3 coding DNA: TGTGCCAGCAGCTATGGCAGTTTGGAGCAGTACTTC.

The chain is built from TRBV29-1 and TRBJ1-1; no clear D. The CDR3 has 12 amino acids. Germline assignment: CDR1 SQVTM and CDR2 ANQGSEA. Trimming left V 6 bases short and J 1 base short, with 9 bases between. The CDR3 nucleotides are TGCAGCGTGTCAGGTTCGAACACTGAAGCTTTCTTT. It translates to CSVSGSNTEAFF.

Here the CDR3 DNA reads TGTGCCAGCGGGGCAGGGGCTCTATATGGCTACACCTTC. Protein product: CASGAGALYGYTF. The V call is TRBV6-6, the J call TRBJ1-2, with a weak D call TRBD1 (6 bases). The CDR3 extends over 13 amino acids. Germline V gene sequence: CDR1 MNHNY, CDR2 SVGAGI (reference sequence). V gave up 8 bases and J gave up 5 bases, with 15 bases separating them.

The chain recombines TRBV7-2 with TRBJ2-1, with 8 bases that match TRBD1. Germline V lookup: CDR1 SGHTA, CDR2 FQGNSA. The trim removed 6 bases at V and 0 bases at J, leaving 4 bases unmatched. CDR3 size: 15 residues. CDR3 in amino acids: CASRQDRGSYNEQFF. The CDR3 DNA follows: TGTGCCAGCAGGCAAGACAGGGGCTCCTACAATGAGCAGTTCTTC.